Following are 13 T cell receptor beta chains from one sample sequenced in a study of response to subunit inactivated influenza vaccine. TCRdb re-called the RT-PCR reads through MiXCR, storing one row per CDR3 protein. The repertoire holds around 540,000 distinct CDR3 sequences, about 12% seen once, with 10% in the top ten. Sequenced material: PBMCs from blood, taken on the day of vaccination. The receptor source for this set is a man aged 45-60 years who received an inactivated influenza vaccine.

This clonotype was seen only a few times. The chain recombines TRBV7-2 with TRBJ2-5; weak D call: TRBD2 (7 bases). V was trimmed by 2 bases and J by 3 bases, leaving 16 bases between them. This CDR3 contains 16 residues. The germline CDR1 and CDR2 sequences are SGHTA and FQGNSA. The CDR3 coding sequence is TGTGCCAGCAGCTTAATGATGGGGGGGCCCGAAGAGACCCAGTACTTC. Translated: CASSLMMGGPEETQYF.

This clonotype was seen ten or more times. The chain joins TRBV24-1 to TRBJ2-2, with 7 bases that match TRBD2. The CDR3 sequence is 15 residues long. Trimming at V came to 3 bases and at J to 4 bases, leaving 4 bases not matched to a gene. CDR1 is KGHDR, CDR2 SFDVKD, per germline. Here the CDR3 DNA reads TGTGCCACCAGTGATCTTGGGACTACCACCGGGGAGCTGTTTTTT. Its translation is CATSDLGTTTGELFF.

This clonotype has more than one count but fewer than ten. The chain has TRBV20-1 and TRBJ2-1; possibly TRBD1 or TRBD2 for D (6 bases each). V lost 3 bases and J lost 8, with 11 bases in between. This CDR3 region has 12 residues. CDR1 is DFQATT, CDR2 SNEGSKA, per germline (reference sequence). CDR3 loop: CSASWGADEQFF. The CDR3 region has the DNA TGCAGTGCTAGTTGGGGGGCGGATGAGCAGTTCTTC.

The CDR3 nucleotides read TGTGCCAGCAGCCAAGCCAGGGGGCGAAGCGAGCAGTACTTC. Residues: CASSQARGRSEQYF. This chain joins TRBV14 and TRBJ2-7; 8 nucleotides line up with TRBD1. Germline V gene sequence: CDR1 SGHDN, CDR2 FVKESK. The junction had 5 bases not matched to a gene; V was cut back by 1 base and J by 6 bases. The CDR3 has 14 residues.

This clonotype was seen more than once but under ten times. This CDR3 is CSARGEVLYNEQFF. The CDR3 region has the DNA TGCAGTGCTAGAGGGGAAGTACTCTACAATGAGCAGTTCTTC. The chain links TRBV20-1 to TRBJ2-1, with D uncertain. Germline values: CDR1 DFQATT, CDR2 SNEGSKA (reference sequence). V was shortened by 1 base and J by 3 bases, with 10 bases between the two germline ends. The CDR3 spans 14 residues.

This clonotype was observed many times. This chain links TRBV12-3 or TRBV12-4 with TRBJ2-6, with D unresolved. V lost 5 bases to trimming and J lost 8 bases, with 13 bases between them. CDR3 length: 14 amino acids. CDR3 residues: CASSRYVVPNVLTF. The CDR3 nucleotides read TGTGCCAGCAGTAGGTATGTGGTCCCCAACGTCCTGACTTTC.

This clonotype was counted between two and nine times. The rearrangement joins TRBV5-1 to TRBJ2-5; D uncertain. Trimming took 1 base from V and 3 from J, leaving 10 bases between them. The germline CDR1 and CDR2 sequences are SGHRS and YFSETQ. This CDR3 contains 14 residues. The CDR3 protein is CASSLSVSEETQYF. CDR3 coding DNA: TGCGCCAGCAGCTTGTCGGTCTCGGAAGAGACCCAGTACTTC.

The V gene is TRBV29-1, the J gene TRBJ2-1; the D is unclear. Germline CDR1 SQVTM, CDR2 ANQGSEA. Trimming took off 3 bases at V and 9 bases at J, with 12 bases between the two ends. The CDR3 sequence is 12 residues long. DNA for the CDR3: TGCAGCGTTGAGGGCCCCAGAGGTGAGCAGTTCTTC. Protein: CSVEGPRGEQFF.

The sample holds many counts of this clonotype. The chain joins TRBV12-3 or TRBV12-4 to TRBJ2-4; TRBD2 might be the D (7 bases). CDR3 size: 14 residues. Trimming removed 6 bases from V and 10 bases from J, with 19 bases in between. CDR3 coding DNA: TGTGCCAGCAGCGGGACAATCACTAGCGATATTCAGTACTTC. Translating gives CASSGTITSDIQYF.

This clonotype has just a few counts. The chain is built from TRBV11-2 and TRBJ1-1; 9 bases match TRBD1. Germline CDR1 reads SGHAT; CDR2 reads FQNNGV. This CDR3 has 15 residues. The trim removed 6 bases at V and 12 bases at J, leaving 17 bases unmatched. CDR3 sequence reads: CASRLTNRGLVGSFF. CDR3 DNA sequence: TGTGCCAGCAGGTTAACAAACAGGGGGCTCGTTGGATCTTTCTTT.

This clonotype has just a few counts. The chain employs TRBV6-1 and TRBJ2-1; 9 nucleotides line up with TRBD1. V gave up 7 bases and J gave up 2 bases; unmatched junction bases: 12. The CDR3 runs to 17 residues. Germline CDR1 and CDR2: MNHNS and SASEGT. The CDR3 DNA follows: TGTGCCAGCATGCTGTCGAGGACAGGGGCAACCTACAATGAGCAGTTCTTC. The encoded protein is CASMLSRTGATYNEQFF.

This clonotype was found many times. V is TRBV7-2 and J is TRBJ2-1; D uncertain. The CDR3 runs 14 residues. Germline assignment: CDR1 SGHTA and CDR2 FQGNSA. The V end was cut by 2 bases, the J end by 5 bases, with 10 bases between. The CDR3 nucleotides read TGTGCCAGCAGCTTAATAACGCGAAACAATGAGCAGTTCTTC. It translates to CASSLITRNNEQFF.

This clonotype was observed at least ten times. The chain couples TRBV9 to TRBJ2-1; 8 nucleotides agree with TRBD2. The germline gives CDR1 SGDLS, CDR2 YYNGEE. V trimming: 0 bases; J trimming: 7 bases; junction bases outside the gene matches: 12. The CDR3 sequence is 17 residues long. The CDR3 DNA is TGTGCCAGCAGCGTAGGGGGTGGTAGCGGGGTTTTGAATGAGCAGTTCTTC. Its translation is CASSVGGGSGVLNEQFF.